A single sample is the source of the 26 T cell receptor beta chains below, sequenced in a study of T cell responses to AZD1222 COVID-19 vaccine. The assay was immunoSEQ multiplex PCR, and TCRdb's table has in-frame clones only and misses some. The table includes about 140,000 clones, over 85% detected once. The sequencing used peripheral blood, collected on day 0 of AZD1222 vaccination. All receptors come from an adult in good health.

This chain links TRBV12-2 with TRBJ2-7. TRBV12-2 is deemed a pseudogene. This CDR3 is built from 16 residues. Written as DNA, the CDR3 is TGTGCAAGTCGCTTAGGAAGTCCGGGCAGTGTTTACGAGCAGTACTTC. Encoded protein: CASRLGSPGSVYEQYF.

The V and J genes are TRBV7-2 and TRBJ2-1; perhaps D is TRBD1 or TRBD2 (7 bases each). CDR1 and CDR2 (germline): SGHTA, FQGNSA. The CDR3 covers 13 residues. Trimming stripped 5 bases from V and 7 bases from J, with 12 bases between. CDR3 nucleotides: TGTGCCAGCAGCCGACAGGGAGGGAATGAGCAGTTCTTC. Encoded protein: CASSRQGGNEQFF.

As DNA, the CDR3 is TGTGCCAGCAGCGTAGCGGGTAGCGGGGAAGGAGATACGCAGTATTTT. The encoded protein is CASSVAGSGEGDTQYF. The V gene is TRBV9, the J gene TRBJ2-3; the match to TRBD2 covers 8 bases. V dropped 0 bases and J dropped 5; count of bases not matched to a gene: 8. The CDR3 length is 16 residues. CDR1 and CDR2 (germline): SGDLS, YYNGEE.

V is TRBV7-8 and J is TRBJ1-5; possible D gene TRBD1, 5 bases. This CDR3 spans 14 amino acids. Germline CDR1 SGHVS, CDR2 FQNEAQ. Trimming removed 5 bases from V and 8 bases from J, with 16 bases in between. CDR3 nucleotide sequence: TGTGCCAGCAGCATAGGACACCGTTTCGAGCCCCAGCATTTT. It codes for CASSIGHRFEPQHF.

The chain uses TRBV2 and TRBJ2-3; the D gene is possibly TRBD1 (7 bases). This CDR3 is 14 amino acids long. Germline V gives CDR1 SNHLY, CDR2 FYNNEI. V lost 6 bases to trimming and J lost 5 bases, with 15 bases between them. DNA for the CDR3: TGTGCCAGCAGCCCAGGGGGGACCAAAGATACGCAGTATTTT. Translation: CASSPGGTKDTQYF.

The chain links TRBV28 to TRBJ2-7, with 10 bases matching TRBD1. The ends lost 6 bases at V and 3 bases at J; junction bases unmatched: 11. The CDR3 contains 16 residues. Germline-derived CDR1 and CDR2 are MDHEN and SYDVKM. CDR3 sequence reads: CASRPFGGTGDYEQYF. The CDR3 bases are TGTGCCAGCAGACCCTTCGGAGGGACAGGGGACTACGAGCAGTACTTC.

V is TRBV2 and J is TRBJ1-5; D ambiguous. V was shortened by 4 bases and J by 3 bases, with 7 bases between the two germline ends. The CDR3 extends over 13 amino acids. Germline V gives CDR1 SNHLY, CDR2 FYNNEI. In DNA, the CDR3 is TGTGCCAGCAGTGTGGTTCTCAATCAGCCCCAGCATTTT. Translation gives CASSVVLNQPQHF.

This clone was observed a single time. This rearrangement joins TRBV7-9 to TRBJ1-6, with D perhaps TRBD1 (5 bases). The CDR3 totals 14 residues. Germline loops: CDR1 SEHNR, CDR2 FQNEAQ (reference sequence). The V end was cut by 2 bases, the J end by 10 bases, with 12 bases between. In nucleotides, the CDR3 is TGTGCCAGCAGCTTACAGGCGGGGGGATCACCCCTCCACTTT. This encodes CASSLQAGGSPLHF.

The chain combines TRBV27 with TRBJ2-7; D perhaps matches TRBD1 (6 bases). Trimming took off 5 bases at V and 4 bases at J, with 12 bases between the two ends. Germline V gene lookup returns CDR1 MNHEY and CDR2 SMNVEV (reference sequence). This CDR3 comprises 13 residues. The CDR3: CASSAGRGYEQYF. DNA of the CDR3: TGTGCCAGCAGTGCGGGCAGGGGTTACGAGCAGTACTTC.

The V and J genes are TRBV7-2 and TRBJ1-5; maybe TRBD1 (5 bases). The V end lost 3 bases, the J end lost 1 base, and 10 bases lay between the germline ends. In germline, CDR1 is SGHTA, CDR2 FQGNSA. CDR3 length: 15 amino acids. The CDR3 reads CASSFSRGSNQPQHF. Here the CDR3 DNA reads TGTGCCAGCAGCTTTTCACGGGGGAGCAATCAGCCCCAGCATTTT. The entire variable domain, with the rest obtained from reference TRBV7-2 and TRBJ1-5, is as follows: GAGVSQSPSNKVTEKGKDVELRCDPISGHTALYWYRQSLGQGLEFLIYFQGNSAPDKSGLPSDRFSAERTGGSVSTLTIQRTQQEDSAVYLCASSFSRGSNQPQHFGDGTRLSIL.

The DNA of the CDR3 is TGTGCCAGTAGTATAGGTGGGGTCCGGAATCAGCCCCAGCATTTT. Amino acids: CASSIGGVRNQPQHF. The genes are TRBV19 and TRBJ1-5; unclear D gene. This CDR3 contains 15 residues. V was pared by 1 base and J by 4 bases, with 11 bases between. Germline loops: CDR1 LNHDA, CDR2 SQIVND (reference sequence).

V and J are TRBV6-5 and TRBJ1-3; 7 nucleotides match TRBD1. This CDR3 contains 16 residues. The germline gives CDR1 MNHEY, CDR2 SVGAGI. The junction had 8 bases not matched to a gene; V was cut back by 6 bases and J by 0 bases. The CDR3 DNA follows: TGTGCCAGCAGGTACCTCGGGACAGCCTCTGGAAACACCATATATTTT. This sequence encodes CASRYLGTASGNTIYF.

The chain joins TRBV5-1 to TRBJ2-1, with TRBD1 matching over 9 bases. The germline V gene has CDR1 SGHRS and CDR2 YFSETQ. Trimming removed 4 bases from V and 9 bases from J; junction bases left unmatched: 11. There are 15 residues in the CDR3. CDR3 region: CASSVGQGGNGEQFF. The DNA for the CDR3 is TGCGCCAGCAGCGTGGGACAGGGCGGGAACGGTGAGCAGTTCTTC. The whole variable domain, remainder taken from reference TRBV5-1 and TRBJ2-1, is KAGVTQTPRYLIKTRGQQVTLSCSPISGHRSVSWYQQTPGQGLQFLFEYFSETQRNKGNFPGRFSGRQFSNSRSEMNVSTLELGDSALYLCASSVGQGGNGEQFFGPGTRLTVL.

The rearrangement joins TRBV28 to TRBJ2-1; D is undetermined. Trimming removed 3 bases at V and 4 bases at J, with 16 bases between. This CDR3 spans 16 amino acids. Germline CDR1 MDHEN, CDR2 SYDVKM. The CDR3 spells CASSFLGSSLYNEQFF. In nucleotides, the CDR3 is TGTGCCAGCAGTTTTCTGGGCAGCTCTTTATACAATGAGCAGTTCTTC.

The CDR3 loop reads CASSLGTSPDTQYF. The CDR3 bases are TGTGCCAGCAGCTTAGGGACTAGCCCAGATACGCAGTATTTT. This chain uses TRBV7-2 with TRBJ2-3; TRBD2 matches 8 bases. The ends lost 1 base at V and 4 bases at J; junction bases unmatched: 1. The CDR3 is 14 amino acids. Per the germline V gene, CDR1 is SGHTA and CDR2 is FQGNSA.

V gene TRBV28 combines with J gene TRBJ1-6, with TRBD1 identical over 7 bases. V lost 8 bases to trimming and J lost 8 bases; unmatched junction nucleotides: 9. CDR1 MDHEN and CDR2 SYDVKM come from the germline V gene. This CDR3 is built from 14 residues. The CDR3 reads CASQDRDRYSPLHF. In DNA form, the CDR3 reads TGTGCCAGCCAAGACCGGGACAGATATTCACCCCTCCACTTT.

The V call is TRBV3-1 (or the pseudogene TRBV3-2), the J call TRBJ2-3; TRBD2 matches at 8 bases. Germline values: CDR1 LGHDT, CDR2 YNNKEL (reference sequence). The CDR3 has 16 residues. V was clipped by 1 base and J by 6 bases; unmatched bases: 9. DNA of the CDR3: TGTGCCAGCAGCCAAGCCCAAGCGGGGGTCGGGGATACGCAGTATTTT. Its protein is CASSQAQAGVGDTQYF.

The V and J genes are TRBV7-6 and TRBJ1-6; TRBD1 aligns across 7 bases. With 5 bases clipped from V and 6 bases from J, the junction kept 4 bases outside the gene matches. Germline loops: CDR1 SGHVS, CDR2 FNYEAQ. The CDR3 loop spans 14 amino acids. CDR3 bases: TGTGCCAGCAGCCCGACAGGGTCTAATTCACCCCTCCACTTT. Residues: CASSPTGSNSPLHF.

The gene calls are TRBV3-1 (or the pseudogene TRBV3-2) and TRBJ1-1, with no clear D. Germline loops: CDR1 LGHDT, CDR2 YNNKEL (reference sequence). V was pared by 2 bases and J by 0 bases, with 16 bases between. The CDR3 has 17 residues. CDR3 sequence reads: CASSQRPHTSMNTEAFF. The CDR3 DNA is TGTGCCAGCAGCCAACGCCCTCACACCAGTATGAACACTGAAGCTTTCTTT.

V usage is TRBV7-2 and J usage is TRBJ1-5, with TRBD1 matching over 8 bases. The trim removed 5 bases at V and 5 bases at J, leaving 5 bases unmatched. This CDR3 has 14 residues. Germline V gene data show CDR1 as SGHTA and CDR2 as FQGNSA. The CDR3 region is CASSKNRGDQPQHF. The CDR3 coding sequence is TGTGCCAGCAGCAAAAACAGGGGGGATCAGCCCCAGCATTTT.

The J gene is TRBJ1-1, the V gene TRBV5-1, with 9 bases identical to TRBD1. CDR1 is SGHRS, CDR2 YFSETQ, per germline. The V and J ends lost 7 bases and 2 bases, in that order; junction bases with no gene match: 3. This CDR3 comprises 13 residues. The CDR3 DNA is TGCGCCAGCCTGGGACAGGGTAACACTGAAGCTTTCTTT. Protein sequence: CASLGQGNTEAFF.

The rearrangement joins TRBV11-2 to TRBJ2-7; D possibly corresponds to TRBD2 (6 bases). Trimming left V 3 bases short and J 3 bases short, with 18 bases between. From germline, CDR1 is SGHAT and CDR2 FQNNGV. The CDR3 is made up of 16 amino acids. The CDR3 nucleotides read TGTGCCAGCAGCTTTAGTCCGGGGGAGGAAGGCTACGAGCAGTACTTC. Its protein product is CASSFSPGEEGYEQYF. Using reference TRBV11-2 and TRBJ2-7 for the parts outside the CDR3, the full variable domain is EAGVAQSPRYKIIEKRQSVAFWCNPISGHATLYWYQQILGQGPKLLIQFQNNGVVDDSQLPKDRFSAERLKGVDSTLKIQPAKLEDSAVYLCASSFSPGEEGYEQYFGPGTRLTVT.

The V and J genes are TRBV27 and TRBJ2-6, with D perhaps matching TRBD1 or TRBD2 (5 bases each). This CDR3 contains 16 residues. The germline V gene has CDR1 MNHEY and CDR2 SMNVEV (reference sequence). Trimming cost V 4 bases and J 0 bases, with 10 bases left between them. The CDR3 here is CASSYGANSGANVLTF. The CDR3, as DNA: TGTGCCAGCAGTTACGGGGCCAACTCTGGGGCCAACGTCCTGACTTTC.

The V call is TRBV28, the J call TRBJ1-1; 10 bases fit TRBD1. This CDR3 has 17 amino acids. CDR1 and CDR2 (germline): MDHEN, SYDVKM. V shed 3 bases and J 0 bases; nucleotides not matched to a gene: 7. The CDR3 bases are TGTGCCAGCAGTTTTCCCTTGGGACAGGGGATGAACACTGAAGCTTTCTTT. It is translated as CASSFPLGQGMNTEAFF.

The J gene is TRBJ2-7, the V gene TRBV7-9, with TRBD2 matching 12 bases. The CDR3 has 15 amino acids. Germline CDR1 SEHNR, CDR2 FQNEAQ (reference sequence). Trimming took 5 bases from V and 6 from J; bases not matched to a gene: 8. In nucleotides, the CDR3 is TGTGCCAGCAGCGAACAGACTAGCGGGAGTAGCGAGCAGTACTTC. It codes for CASSEQTSGSSEQYF. Based on the CDR3 plus reference TRBV7-9 and TRBJ2-7, the full variable domain is DTGVSQNPRHKITKRGQNVTFRCDPISEHNRLYWYRQTLGQGPEFLTYFQNEAQLEKSRLLSDRFSAERPKGSFSTLEIQRTEQGDSAMYLCASSEQTSGSSEQYFGPGTRLTVT.

The genes are TRBV7-2 and TRBJ2-2; D remains ambiguous. This CDR3 spans 14 amino acids. Trimming shortened V by 5 bases and J by 7 bases, and 14 bases separated the two germline ends. Germline CDR1 is SGHTA and CDR2 is FQGNSA. In DNA, the CDR3 is TGTGCCAGCAGCCCCCCCCTGTTGGGCGGGGAGCTGTTTTTT. Amino acid sequence: CASSPPLLGGELFF.